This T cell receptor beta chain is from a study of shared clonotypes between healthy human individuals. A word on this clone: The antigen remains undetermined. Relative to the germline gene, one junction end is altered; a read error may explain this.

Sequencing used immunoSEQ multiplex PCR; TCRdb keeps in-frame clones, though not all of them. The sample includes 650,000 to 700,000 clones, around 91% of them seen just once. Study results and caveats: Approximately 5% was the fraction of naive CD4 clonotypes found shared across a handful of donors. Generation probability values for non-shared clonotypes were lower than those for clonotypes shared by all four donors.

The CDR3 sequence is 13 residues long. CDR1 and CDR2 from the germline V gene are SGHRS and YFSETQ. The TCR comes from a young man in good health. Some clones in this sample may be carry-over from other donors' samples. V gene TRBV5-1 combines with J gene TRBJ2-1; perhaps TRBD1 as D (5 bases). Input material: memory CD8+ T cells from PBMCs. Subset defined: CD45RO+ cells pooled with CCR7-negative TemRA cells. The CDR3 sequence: CASRSMDINEQFF. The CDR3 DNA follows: TGTGCCAGCAGGTCGATGGACATTAATGAGCAGTTCTTC.